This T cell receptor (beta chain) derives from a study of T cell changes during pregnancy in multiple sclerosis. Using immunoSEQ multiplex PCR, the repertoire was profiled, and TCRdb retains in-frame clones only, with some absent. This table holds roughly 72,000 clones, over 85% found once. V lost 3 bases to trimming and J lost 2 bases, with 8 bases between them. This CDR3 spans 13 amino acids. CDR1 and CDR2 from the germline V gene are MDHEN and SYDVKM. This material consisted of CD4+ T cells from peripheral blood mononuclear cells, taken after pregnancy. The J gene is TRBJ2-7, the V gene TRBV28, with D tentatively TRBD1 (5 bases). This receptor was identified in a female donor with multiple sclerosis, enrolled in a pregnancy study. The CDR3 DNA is TGTGCCAGCAGTTTCAGGGTGACCTACGAGCAGTACTTC. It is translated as CASSFRVTYEQYF.